This T cell receptor (beta chain) stems from a study of blood T cell repertoires in COVID-19. Study-level information: Italy, Spain and the United States were the sources of the convalescent and acute COVID-19 samples. T cells, B-cell-depleted T cells, or PBMCs supplied cDNA or gDNA.

Sequencing used immunoSEQ multiplex PCR; TCRdb keeps in-frame clones, though not all of them. The data contain over 140,000 clones, 65% to 85% of them seen just once; the ten biggest clones take up 4%. CDR3 length: 12 residues. V gave up 10 bases and J gave up 9 bases, with 16 bases separating them. Germline V lookup: CDR1 LNHDA, CDR2 SQIVND (reference sequence). The V and J genes are TRBV19 and TRBJ2-1; no reliable D call. Sequenced sample: peripheral blood. This receptor was obtained from an older woman with acute or convalescent COVID-19. The CDR3 coding sequence is TGTGCCACCGCACCGAGCCTCCTTGAGCAGTTCTTC. It is translated as CATAPSLLEQFF.